This is a list of T cell receptor beta chains from one sample in a study of blood T cells in healthy people across ages. TCRdb analysed the 5' RACE reads with MiXCR anew, one entry per CDR3 protein. The sample holds roughly 700,000 distinct CDR3 sequences, roughly 25% seen once. These data are also associated with another study on T cells of mothers and their children.

Material: blood. These receptors were taken from a boy younger than 18 in good health. Both conserved end residues are part of each CDR3. The order of the fields is J gene, V gene, D gene, CDR3 length, clone size, CDR3 protein, CDR3 DNA. A D gene is named only where the DNA matches it firmly. The listing skips clone size in some rows; elsewhere it reads once, few, many or a size class.

TRBJ2-7 TRBV10-3 TRBD2 12 NA CAASGASYEQYF TGTGCCGCTAGCGGGGCCTCCTACGAGCAGTACTTC
TRBJ1-1 TRBV20-1 TRBD1 13 few CSAFSFDRDEAFF TGCAGTGCCTTCTCATTCGACAGGGACGAAGCTTTCTTT
TRBJ2-5 TRBV29-1 NA 10 few CSAVQGTQYF TGCAGCGCTGTTCAGGGGACCCAGTACTTC
TRBJ1-2 TRBV20-1 NA 13 NA CSARDRGGYGYTF TGCAGTGCTAGAGACAGGGGAGGCTATGGCTACACCTTC
TRBJ2-7 TRBV9 NA 13 few CASSVVPTYEQYF TGTGCCAGCAGCGTAGTGCCTACCTACGAGCAGTACTTC
TRBJ1-1 TRBV4-2 NA 14 NA CASSQVFSSPEAFF TGTGCCAGCAGCCAAGTATTTTCATCCCCTGAAGCTTTCTTT
TRBJ2-7 TRBV29-1 TRBD1 13 few CSVATTNRGGQYF TGCAGCGTGGCCACCACGAACAGGGGCGGGCAGTACTTC
TRBJ1-1 TRBV10-3 NA 15 NA CAISDRGAMNTEAFF TGTGCCATCAGTGACAGGGGAGCAATGAACACTGAAGCTTTCTTT
TRBJ2-2 TRBV29-1 NA 13 NA CSVEWENTGELFF TGCAGCGTTGAATGGGAGAACACCGGGGAGCTGTTTTTT
TRBJ2-5 TRBV29-1 NA 15 few CSVVEAARNQETQYF TGCAGCGTTGTGGAGGCCGCACGGAACCAAGAGACCCAGTACTTC
TRBJ1-5 TRBV6-1 NA 14 NA CASSEAWSNQPQHF TGTGCCAGCAGTGAAGCTTGGAGCAATCAGCCCCAGCATTTT
TRBJ2-1 TRBV19 TRBD2 16 NA CASSILLAGGQDEQFF TGTGCCAGTAGTATCTTGCTAGCGGGGGGGCAGGATGAGCAGTTCTTC
TRBJ1-6 TRBV7-2 NA 14 NA CASSLRRRNSPLHF TGTGCCAGCAGCTTACGGCGGCGAAATTCACCCCTCCACTTT
TRBJ2-7 TRBV10-3 TRBD2 15 few CAISGFERERYEQYF TGTGCCATCAGTGGGTTTGAGCGGGAGAGGTACGAGCAGTACTTC
TRBJ2-5 TRBV14 NA 14 NA CASSQDLLQETQYF TGTGCCAGCAGCCAAGACCTCCTCCAAGAGACCCAGTACTTC
TRBJ1-2 TRBV27 NA 14 NA CASSLTSVGRGYTF TGTGCCAGCAGTTTAACGTCGGTCGGTCGGGGCTACACCTTC
TRBJ2-5 TRBV29-1 TRBD2 15 many CSVDGTSGTQETQYF TGCAGCGTTGACGGGACTAGCGGGACCCAAGAGACCCAGTACTTC
TRBJ2-1 TRBV11-2 TRBD2 16 NA CASSTTSGSSYNEQFF TGTGCCAGCAGCACCACTAGCGGGAGTTCCTACAATGAGCAGTTCTTC
TRBJ1-4 TRBV20-1 NA 13 NA CSAILGGDEKLFF TGCAGTGCTATCTTGGGGGGGGATGAAAAACTGTTTTTT
TRBJ2-1 TRBV7-2 TRBD2 17 few CASSLDILAGGYNEQFF TGTGCCAGCAGCTTAGATATCTTAGCGGGAGGGTACAATGAGCAGTTCTTC
TRBJ1-4 TRBV15 TRBD1 14 few CATKNRGFNEKLFF TGTGCCACCAAAAACAGGGGCTTCAATGAAAAACTGTTTTTT
TRBJ2-5 TRBV7-9 NA 15 NA CASSPSPGTQETQYF TGTGCCAGCAGCCCCTCGCCCGGGACCCAAGAGACCCAGTACTTC
TRBJ1-3 TRBV12-3/TRBV12-4 NA 15 NA CASSYNMGSGNTIYF TGTGCCAGCAGTTACAACATGGGTTCTGGAAACACCATATATTTT
TRBJ2-2 TRBV10-3 TRBD2 16 few CAINRLAGGNTGELFF TGTGCCATCAATAGACTAGCGGGAGGGAACACCGGGGAGCTGTTTTTT
TRBJ2-7 TRBV6-2/TRBV6-3 NA 15 few CASSYAGALFYEQYF TGTGCCAGCAGTTACGCGGGGGCCCTGTTCTACGAGCAGTACTTC
TRBJ2-7 TRBV3-1 NA 13 NA CASSPPGRNEQYF TGTGCCAGCAGCCCCCCAGGGCGGAACGAGCAGTACTTC
TRBJ2-3 TRBV28 TRBD1 13 NA CASTRPRDRTQYF TGTGCCAGCACCCGACCCCGGGACAGAACGCAGTATTTT
TRBJ2-7 TRBV12-3/TRBV12-4 TRBD2 14 NA CASSPTGRASEQYF TGTGCCAGCAGTCCGACCGGGAGGGCCTCCGAGCAGTACTTC
TRBJ1-1 TRBV13 NA 16 NA CASSPTVKRRNTEAFF TGTGCCAGCAGCCCCACGGTAAAGAGGAGGAACACTGAAGCTTTCTTT
TRBJ2-1 TRBV2 TRBD2 14 few CASLGSSGNNEQFF TGTGCCAGCCTCGGGTCTAGCGGGAACAATGAGCAGTTCTTC
TRBJ2-5 TRBV12-3/TRBV12-4 TRBD2 15 NA CASTLAGGRSETQYF TGTGCCAGCACCCTAGCGGGGGGCCGCTCAGAGACCCAGTACTTC
TRBJ2-5 TRBV7-9 NA 14 few CANSIRQTQETQYF TGTGCCAACAGCATTAGACAGACCCAAGAGACCCAGTACTTC
TRBJ1-2 TRBV9 NA 13 few CASSDEMNYGYTF TGTGCCAGCAGCGATGAGATGAACTATGGCTACACCTTC
TRBJ1-4 TRBV20-1 TRBD1 12 few CSATGQDEKLFF TGCAGTGCTACCGGACAGGATGAAAAACTGTTTTTT
TRBJ1-6 TRBV5-1 NA 15 few CASSLTQGRYSPLHF TGCGCCAGCAGCTTGACGCAGGGAAGATATTCACCCCTCCACTTT
TRBJ2-1 TRBV7-9 TRBD1 16 NA CASSLGQGGSYNEQFF TGTGCCAGCAGTCTAGGACAGGGGGGGTCCTACAATGAGCAGTTCTTC
TRBJ2-7 TRBV28 TRBD1 14 many CASSWDRGSYEQYF TGTGCCAGCAGCTGGGACAGGGGATCCTACGAGCAGTACTTC
TRBJ2-7 TRBV11-2 NA 15 NA CASSLYGGPGYEQYF TGTGCCAGCAGCTTATATGGAGGGCCGGGGTACGAGCAGTACTTC
TRBJ1-5 TRBV6-6 NA 16 NA CASRSRGGESNQPQHF TGTGCCAGCAGGTCCCGTGGGGGGGAAAGCAATCAGCCCCAGCATTTT
TRBJ2-2 TRBV9 NA 14 NA CASSVEGGTGELFF TGTGCCAGCAGCGTAGAGGGGGGAACCGGGGAGCTGTTTTTT
TRBJ2-5 TRBV29-1 NA 14 NA CSVASGQGNNERFF TGCAGCGTTGCTTCTGGGCAGGGAAACAATGAGCGGTTCTTC
TRBJ2-4 TRBV20-1 NA 15 few CSARDPGEAADIQYF TGCAGTGCTAGAGATCCAGGGGAGGCCGCAGACATTCAGTACTTC
TRBJ2-7 TRBV27 TRBD2 14 NA CASSSTTSGYEQYF TGTGCCAGCAGTTCCACGACTAGCGGGTACGAGCAGTACTTC
TRBJ2-5 TRBV7-7 TRBD2 12 NA CAVGEGRETQYF TGTGCCGTCGGGGAGGGCCGAGAGACCCAGTACTTC
TRBJ2-1 TRBV10-3 TRBD2 13 once CAIGRGSYNEQFF TGTGCCATCGGACGCGGGAGCTACAATGAGCAGTTCTTC
TRBJ2-1 TRBV24-1 TRBD1 17 NA CATSDIRTGAFYNEQFF TGTGCCACCAGTGATATCAGGACAGGGGCATTTTACAATGAGCAGTTCTTC
TRBJ2-1 TRBV28 NA 14 few CASSLEGGRNEQFF TGTGCCAGCAGTTTGGAGGGAGGACGCAATGAGCAGTTCTTC